Listed below are T cell receptor beta chains from one sample, sequenced in a study of T-cell memory formation after mild COVID-19. From the 5' RACE reads, TCRdb called clonotypes with MiXCR, one entry per CDR3 protein. The data hold 350,000 to 500,000 distinct CDR3 sequences, with around 22% observed a single time. Specimen: PBMCs or a T cell subset sorted from them (not recorded which). The receptor set was obtained from an adult woman who had mild COVID-19 (a few samples of this study predate the infection). Cell type and time point are not known. Both conserved end residues are part of each CDR3. The D gene is left open where the match is weak. Clone sizes are given selectively: once, few, many, or a class where the clone is expanded.

d_gene	j_gene	v_gene	abundance	CDR3aa	CDR3nt
TRBD2	TRBJ2-3	TRBV5-1	few	CASSFAGLAGTDTQYF	TGCGCCAGCAGCTTTGCCGGACTAGCGGGGACAGATACGCAGTATTTT
TRBD1	TRBJ1-1	TRBV5-1	-	CASSSPRDRVDTEAFF	TGCGCCAGCAGCTCACCCAGGGACAGGGTTGACACTGAAGCTTTCTTT
TRBD2	TRBJ2-7	TRBV7-2	few	CASSRGVLAGGSYEQYF	TGTGCCAGCAGCCGGGGGGTTCTAGCGGGAGGCTCCTACGAGCAGTACTTC
-	TRBJ2-7	TRBV27	-	CASRTPGRGSYEQYF	TGTGCCAGCAGGACTCCGGGGCGCGGGTCCTACGAGCAGTACTTC
TRBD2	TRBJ2-1	TRBV7-3	many	CASSPAGTSGSGLYNEQFF	TGTGCCAGCAGCCCCGCCGGGACTAGCGGGAGTGGGCTCTACAATGAGCAGTTCTTC
-	TRBJ2-4	TRBV20-1	-	CSASVALLNIQYF	TGCAGTGCTAGCGTGGCTCTCCTTAACATTCAGTACTTC
-	TRBJ1-1	TRBV12-3/TRBV12-4	few	CASTLEGLFNTEAFF	TGTGCCAGCACCCTTGAAGGGTTGTTCAACACTGAAGCTTTCTTT
TRBD1	TRBJ1-6	TRBV6-5	-	CASSYGQERNSPLHF	TGTGCCAGCAGTTACGGACAGGAGCGCAATTCACCCCTCCACTTT
-	TRBJ1-1	TRBV6-1	-	CASSEITGEAFF	TGTGCCAGCAGTGAGATCACAGGCGAAGCTTTCTTT
-	TRBJ2-5	TRBV5-1	few	CASSLMVGPQETQYF	TGCGCCAGCAGCTTGATGGTGGGTCCCCAAGAGACCCAGTACTTC
TRBD2	TRBJ2-3	TRBV2	-	CASSPSGGAEDTQYF	TGTGCCAGCAGTCCCAGCGGGGGGGCGGAAGATACGCAGTATTTT
-	TRBJ1-1	TRBV6-5	-	CASSYGIGGLSTEAFF	TGTGCCAGCAGTTACGGGATCGGAGGCTTGAGCACTGAAGCTTTCTTT
-	TRBJ2-7	TRBV11-2	-	CASSLNVPYEQYF	TGTGCCAGCAGCTTAAACGTCCCCTACGAGCAGTACTTC
TRBD1	TRBJ2-5	TRBV20-1	many	CSARDPGQGGETQYF	TGCAGTGCTAGAGATCCGGGACAGGGAGGGGAGACCCAGTACTTC
-	TRBJ2-5	TRBV10-3	many	CAISESPLQTQYF	TGTGCCATCAGTGAGTCACCGCTCCAGACCCAGTACTTC
TRBD1	TRBJ1-2	TRBV19	-	CATDLGTGTSYTF	TGTGCCACAGACCTCGGGACAGGGACGAGCTACACCTTC
-	TRBJ2-2	TRBV7-9	few	CASSGGSPNTGELFF	TGTGCCAGCAGTGGGGGCTCGCCGAACACCGGGGAGCTGTTTTTT
TRBD2	TRBJ2-1	TRBV10-3	-	CAIRQREEYNEQFF	TGTGCCATCAGGCAGCGGGAGGAGTACAATGAGCAGTTCTTC
-	TRBJ1-3	TRBV5-1	-	CASSQGPPGTGNTIYF	TGCGCCAGCAGCCAGGGCCCACCGGGGACTGGAAACACCATATATTTT
-	TRBJ1-5	TRBV7-9	-	CASSLGLSAGGIGNQPQHF	TGTGCCAGCAGCTTGGGGCTCTCCGCGGGGGGCATTGGCAATCAGCCCCAGCATTTT
-	TRBJ2-3	TRBV10-3	-	CAISEGYTDTQYF	TGTGCCATCAGTGAGGGCTACACAGATACGCAGTATTTT
TRBD1	TRBJ1-5	TRBV6-1	-	CASSATGANNQPQHF	TGTGCCAGCAGTGCGACAGGGGCAAACAATCAGCCCCAGCATTTT
TRBD2	TRBJ2-2	TRBV5-1	-	CASSWPGGMDTGELFF	TGCGCCAGCAGCTGGCCGGGAGGGATGGACACCGGGGAGCTGTTTTTT
-	TRBJ2-1	TRBV5-1	many	CASSVADASYNEQFF	TGCGCCAGCAGCGTCGCTGATGCCTCCTACAATGAGCAGTTCTTC
-	TRBJ1-2	TRBV24-1	few	CATSDFSSGYTF	TGTGCCACCAGTGATTTCAGTAGTGGCTACACCTTC
TRBD1	TRBJ2-5	TRBV10-3	few	CAISEGTVSETQYF	TGTGCCATCAGTGAGGGGACAGTCTCAGAGACCCAGTACTTC
TRBD1	TRBJ2-6	TRBV5-5	few	CASSYTGTGDSGANVLTF	TGTGCCAGCAGCTACACCGGGACAGGGGACTCTGGGGCCAACGTCCTGACTTTC
-	TRBJ2-5	TRBV18	few	CASSPPGEETQYF	TGTGCCAGCTCACCACCGGGGGAAGAGACCCAGTACTTC
TRBD1	TRBJ2-3	TRBV5-6	-	CASSLAGTGITDTQYF	TGTGCCAGCAGCTTGGCCGGGACAGGGATCACAGATACGCAGTATTTT
-	TRBJ2-7	TRBV5-1	many	CASSSPSYEQYF	TGTGCCAGCAGCTCGCCCTCCTACGAGCAGTACTTC
TRBD1	TRBJ1-2	TRBV5-4	-	CASSGQGRYYGYTF	TGTGCCAGCAGCGGACAGGGGCGATACTATGGCTACACCTTC
TRBD1	TRBJ1-1	TRBV12-3/TRBV12-4	few	CASSRPGTGNTEAFF	TGTGCCAGCAGTCGCCCCGGGACAGGGAACACTGAAGCTTTCTTT
-	TRBJ2-1	TRBV7-3	-	CASSYPSNEQFF	TGTGCCAGCAGCTATCCCTCGAATGAGCAGTTCTTC